This T cell receptor beta chain was sequenced during a study of blood T cell repertoires in COVID-19. This CDR3 has 14 amino acids. V trimming: 5 bases; J trimming: 5 bases; junction bases outside the gene matches: 9. Germline V lookup: CDR1 SGHRS, CDR2 YFSETQ. Data came from immunoSEQ multiplex PCR; TCRdb stores just in-frame clones and leaves some out. This sample carries approximately 140,000 clones, about 80% of them seen once, and the ten largest clones take 16%. The V gene is TRBV5-1, the J gene TRBJ2-7, with 8 positions matching TRBD1. Sequences were obtained from peripheral blood. The sequence came from a man aged 50 or older with acute or convalescent COVID-19. In DNA form, the CDR3 reads TGCGCCAGCAGACGACAGGGGCCAGCAGACGAGCAGTACTTC. Translation: CASRRQGPADEQYF.